Each of the 29 T cell receptor beta chains below was sequenced from the same sample in a study of tumor-infiltrating lymphocytes in primary liver carcinoma. The researchers produced TCR beta cDNA from around 0.5 ug total RNA with a constant-region primer. Three nested multiplex PCR rounds, a slightly modified ARM-PCR, produced the libraries for TCR beta. TRBV1-TRBV30 forward primers paired with a C-beta reverse primer were used in the first two PCR rounds, which ran roughly 11 cycles each. TCRdb re-analysed the multiplex PCR reads in MiXCR, keeping a single row per CDR3 protein. The sample lists about 120,000 distinct CDR3 sequences, around two thirds seen once, with 7.5% to 10% in the top ten. From unsorted bulk tissue weighing about 17-30 mg, DNA and RNA were co-extracted. Material: tumor-adjacent normal liver tissue. The receptors here all came from a woman aged 55-69 years with primary liver carcinoma and hepatitis B virus infection.

About this clonotype itself: A junction end diverges from the germline sequence, so it may reflect a read error. The genes are TRBV12-3 or TRBV12-4 and TRBJ2-1; D may be TRBD1 (5 bases). This CDR3 spans 12 amino acids. CDR3 protein: CASSSGIHEQFF. In nucleotides, the CDR3 is TGTGCTAGCAGTTCAGGGATTCATGAGCAGTTCTTC.

Notes on this clonotype: A clone one base away is much larger, so this may be a read error. The chain couples TRBV12-3 or TRBV12-4 to TRBJ1-2, with unresolved D. The CDR3 is 12 amino acids. Trimming cost V 6 bases and J 8 bases, with 13 bases left between them. This CDR3 reads CASRVWDYGYTF. The CDR3 DNA sequence: TGTGCCAGCAGGGTATGGGATTACGGCTACACCTTC.

As to this clonotype: This is likely a read error, given that the CDR3 carries no conserved phenylalanine or tryptophan at its end. The chain uses TRBV11-2 and TRBJ2-1; no clear D. CDR1 SGHAT and CDR2 FQNNGV come from the germline V gene. The CDR3 covers 14 residues. The CDR3 coding sequence is TGTGCCAGAAGCTTAGATAGGCCCAACAATGGGCAGTTCTTA. Amino acid sequence: CARSLDRPNNGQFL.

Regarding this clonotype: As the CDR3 is not closed by the conserved phenylalanine or tryptophan, this likely results from a read error. The genes are TRBV5-1 and TRBJ2-7, with D perhaps TRBD2 (6 bases). The CDR3 totals 13 residues. V was trimmed by 4 bases and J by 1 base, leaving 9 bases between them. CDR1 and CDR2 (germline): SGHRS, YFSETQ. In DNA form, the CDR3 reads TGCGCCAGCAGCATCGGGAGTTCCTACGAGCAGTACTTA. Translating it yields CASSIGSSYEQYL.

For this clonotype: At one boundary the junction diverges from the germline segment, which might be a read error. The chain recombines TRBV5-5 with TRBJ2-1, with D uncertain. Germline loops: CDR1 SGHKS, CDR2 YYEKEE (reference sequence). The CDR3 spans 16 residues. CDR3 region: CARSLDTQHNYNEQFF. The DNA for the CDR3 is TGCGCCAGAAGCTTGGATACCCAACACAACTACAATGAGCAGTTCTTC. Full variable domain (missing parts from reference TRBV5-5 and TRBJ2-1): DAGVTQSPTHLIKTRGQQVTLRCSPISGHKSVSWYQQVLGQGPQFIFQYYEKEERGRGNFPDRFSARQFPNYSSELNVNALLLGDSALYLCARSLDTQHNYNEQFFGPGTRLTVL.

V and J are TRBV7-3 and TRBJ1-6, with TRBD1 identical over 10 bases. This CDR3 region has 15 residues. Germline CDR1 SGHTA, CDR2 FQGTGA. Trimming removed 2 bases from V and 7 bases from J; junction bases left unmatched: 2. The CDR3 nucleotides read TGTGCCAGCAGCTTACTGGGACAGGGGAATTCACCCCTCCACTTT. It specifies CASSLLGQGNSPLHF. The full variable domain, completed using reference TRBV7-3 and TRBJ1-6, is GAGVSQTPSNKVTEKGKYVELRCDPISGHTALYWYRQSLGQGPEFLIYFQGTGAADDSGLPNDRFFAVRPEGSVSTLKIQRTERGDSAVYLCASSLLGQGNSPLHFGNGTRLTVT.

This clonotype was seen only once. The chain is built from TRBV11-2 and TRBJ1-1; D may be TRBD1 (6 bases). Germline CDR1 reads SGHAT; CDR2 reads FQNNGV. This CDR3 is built from 17 residues. With 3 bases removed from V and 3 bases from J, the gap between germline ends came to 20 bases. This CDR3 is CASSFSNTGGWYTEAFF. CDR3 nucleotides: TGTGCCAGCAGCTTCTCTAATACGGGGGGCTGGTACACTGAAGCTTTCTTT.

Concerning this clonotype itself: A read error may account for a junction end that differs from germline. The rearrangement uses TRBV11-2 and TRBJ2-7, with TRBD2 matching over 9 bases. The length of the CDR3 is 15 residues. Germline assignment: CDR1 SGHAT and CDR2 FQNNGV. Here the CDR3 reads CASSLDMGLAPEQYF. DNA of the CDR3: TGTGCCAGTAGCTTAGATATGGGACTAGCTCCCGAGCAGTACTTC.

This clonotype has ten or more counts. The genes are TRBV12-5 and TRBJ2-5; 8 bases are a match to TRBD2. V lost 2 bases and J lost 4; bases outside the gene matches: 9. Germline CDR1 LGHNT, CDR2 FRNRAP. The CDR3 is 16 residues long. The CDR3 here is CASGLKREGLRETQYF. CDR3 coding DNA: TGTGCTAGTGGTTTGAAACGGGAGGGGCTCAGAGAGACCCAGTACTTC.

The chain carries TRBV5-1 and TRBJ1-2; D remains ambiguous. The CDR3 totals 14 residues. Germline CDR1 and CDR2: SGHRS and YFSETQ. The germline V and J ends were trimmed by 3 bases and 2 bases, with 11 bases remaining between them. The CDR3 here is CASSWGDMNYGYTF. CDR3 DNA: TGCGCCAGCAGCTGGGGTGACATGAACTATGGCTACACCTTC.

This clonotype came up many times. This chain joins TRBV6-5 and TRBJ1-1; the D is unclear. Per germline, CDR1 MNHEY and CDR2 SVGAGI. The CDR3 covers 14 residues. Deletions cut 0 bases from V and 2 bases from J, with 7 bases between. CDR3 DNA: TGTGCCAGCAGTTACTCGGCCGGAAACACTGAAGCTTTCTTT. Amino acids: CASSYSAGNTEAFF.

The chain employs TRBV6-6 and TRBJ1-1; D is possibly TRBD1 (5 bases). Germline CDR1 and CDR2: MNHNY and SVGAGI (reference sequence). The CDR3 is made up of 15 amino acids. V dropped 1 base and J dropped 1 base, with 10 bases sitting between them. CDR3 residues: CASSYCRDENTEAFF. The DNA for the CDR3 is TGTGCCAGCAGTTACTGCAGGGATGAGAACACTGAAGCTTTCTTT.

Concerning this clonotype itself: A much larger clone sits a single nucleotide away, making a read error possible. The chain couples TRBV7-9 to TRBJ2-2; 8 nucleotides line up with TRBD1. This CDR3 region has 16 residues. Germline-derived CDR1 and CDR2 are SEHNR and FQNEAQ (reference sequence). The CDR3 reads CASSPLTGAPNRELIF. In DNA form, the CDR3 reads TGTGCCAGCAGCCCCCTGACAGGGGCACCGAACCGGGAGCTGATTTTT.

This clonotype was seen just once. V gene TRBV6-1 combines with J gene TRBJ2-1, with TRBD1 matching over 8 bases. The CDR3 is made up of 16 amino acids. In germline, CDR1 is MNHNS, CDR2 SASEGT. Trimming cost V 3 bases and J 8 bases; bases outside gene matches: 12. The CDR3 is CASSDSPDRASYEQFF. In DNA form, the CDR3 reads TGTGCCAGCAGTGATTCTCCGGACAGGGCTTCCTATGAGCAGTTCTTC.

In its sample, this clonotype is medium-sized. The chain carries TRBV29-1 and TRBJ1-1; 8 nucleotides agree with TRBD1. The V gene end was trimmed by 6 bases and the J gene end by 3 bases; junction bases not matched to a gene: 6. The CDR3 loop spans 13 amino acids. Germline CDR1 reads SQVTM; CDR2 reads ANQGSEA. DNA for the CDR3: TGCAGCGTCAAACAGGGGGACGACACTGAAGCTTTCTTT. Protein: CSVKQGDDTEAFF.

On this clonotype: This may come from a read error, since a much larger clone is one base off. V gene TRBV12-3 or TRBV12-4 combines with J gene TRBJ1-1; no definite D call. V was shortened by 0 bases and J by 4 bases, with 18 bases between the two germline ends. The CDR3 is 17 residues long. The CDR3 DNA is TGTGCCAGCAGTTTAGCGCTTGGGGTGGGCGACGTCACTGAAGCTTTCTTT. It yields the protein CASSLALGVGDVTEAFF.

This clonotype was picked up many times. The chain recombines TRBV12-3 or TRBV12-4 with TRBJ2-7; D gene uncertain. The ends were cut back, 3 bases at V and 5 bases at J, with 5 bases in the middle. The CDR3 covers 11 residues. CDR3 nucleotides: TGTGCCAGCAGTTTCAAAAACGAGCAGTACTTC. It specifies CASSFKNEQYF.

This clonotype rates as medium-sized. The CDR3 bases are TGTGCCAGCAGTGCCGGGGGCTACAATGAGCAGTTCTTC. It encodes CASSAGGYNEQFF. V gene TRBV11-3 combines with J gene TRBJ2-1; D is perhaps TRBD2 (6 bases). Trimming took off 6 bases at V and 3 bases at J, with 9 bases between the two ends. Germline-derived CDR1 and CDR2 are SGHNT and YENEEA. The CDR3 totals 13 residues.

V is TRBV29-1 and J is TRBJ2-2, with TRBD2 matching over 7 bases. Germline-derived CDR1 and CDR2 are SQVTM and ANQGSEA. This CDR3 has 14 amino acids. The CDR3 spells CSVRRTRSTGELFF. As DNA, the CDR3 is TGCAGTGTTCGGAGGACTAGAAGTACGGGGGAGCTGTTTTTT.

Regarding this clonotype: The junction does not match germline at one end; this may be a read error. The rearrangement links TRBV10-3 to TRBJ2-1, with D perhaps being TRBD1 or TRBD2 (5 bases each). CDR1 and CDR2 (germline): ENHRY, SYGVKD. This CDR3 is built from 14 residues. The CDR3, as DNA: TGTGCCATCACTCCTAACGGGGACGTCAATGAGCTGTTCTTC. This encodes CAITPNGDVNELFF.

This clonotype was observed at least ten times. The V call is TRBV7-3, the J call TRBJ2-1; tentatively, D is TRBD2 (7 bases). Germline loops: CDR1 SGHTA, CDR2 FQGTGA. The V gene lost 5 bases and the J gene lost 1 base, with 18 bases spanning the gap. This CDR3 contains 17 residues. This CDR3 is CASSPGGGARSYNEQFF. In nucleotides, the CDR3 is TGTGCCAGCAGCCCCGGTGGGGGGGCGAGGTCCTACAATGAGCAGTTCTTC.

The chain employs TRBV5-1 and TRBJ2-3, with a weak D call TRBD1 (6 bases). V dropped 3 bases and J dropped 0 bases, with 11 bases sitting between them. This CDR3 contains 15 residues. From germline, CDR1 is SGHRS and CDR2 YFSETQ. CDR3 nucleotides: TGCGCCAGCAGCTCCAGGACAGACAGCACAGATACGCAGTATTTT. This sequence encodes CASSSRTDSTDTQYF.

This clonotype was seen once. Because it lacks the conserved phenylalanine or tryptophan at the end, this CDR3 is likely a read error. No DNA is shown, since the ends of the CDR3 on it are uncertain; the CDR3 is the one TCRdb lists. The chain combines TRBV11-2 with TRBJ2-1; the D segment call TRBD2 is taken from the table without a DNA check. The CDR3 adds up to 15 amino acids, both ends counted. Germline CDR1 and CDR2: SGHAT and FQNNGV. The CDR3 sequence is CASSLEGGSISEQFS.

With respect to this clonotype: This likely comes from a read error, as the CDR3 has no conserved phenylalanine or tryptophan at its end. This chain joins TRBV29-1 and TRBJ2-7; no reliable D call. Trimming took off 4 bases at V and 2 bases at J, with 9 bases between the two ends. The germline V gene encodes CDR1 SQVTM and CDR2 ANQGSEA. The CDR3 contains 12 residues. Written as DNA, the CDR3 is TGCAGCGTTGGGGTTTCCCCCTACGAGCAGTACTCC. It specifies CSVGVSPYEQYS.

About this clonotype itself: Given the absence of the conserved phenylalanine or tryptophan at the CDR3 end, a read error is likely. This chain connects TRBV11-2 to TRBJ2-7; 7 bases are shared with TRBD1. Germline lookup yields CDR1 SGHAT and CDR2 FQNNGV. The CDR3 contains 15 residues. In nucleotides, the CDR3 is TGCGCCAGCGGCTCTCACCTGGGACAGATTTACGAGCAGTACATC. Protein product: CASGSHLGQIYEQYI.

Remarks on this clonotype: This may be a read error, as it is one base from a much larger clone. The chain joins TRBV7-9 to TRBJ1-2; tentative D call: TRBD1 (5 bases). Germline V CDR1 and CDR2: SEHNR, FQNEAQ (reference sequence). This CDR3 has 14 residues. CDR3 sequence (DNA): TGTGCCAGCAGCGCGGGCCAGGGCAACTATGGCGACACCTTC. It translates to CASSAGQGNYGDTF.

The CDR3 reads CASSLGLAGVDEQFF. The CDR3 nucleotides read TGCGCCAGCAGCTTGGGACTAGCGGGAGTGGATGAGCAGTTCTTC. The V call is TRBV5-1, the J call TRBJ2-1; 12 bases match TRBD2. The V gene's germline CDR1 is SGHRS and CDR2 YFSETQ. Trimming at V came to 0 bases and at J to 8 bases, leaving 3 bases not matched to a gene. CDR3 length: 15 residues.

On this clonotype itself: A much bigger clone sits one base away, suggesting this may be a read error. The genes are TRBV5-5 and TRBJ2-1, with 11 bases fitting TRBD1. The V and J ends lost 3 bases and 0 bases, in that order; junction bases with no gene match: 8. This CDR3 comprises 18 residues. Germline values: CDR1 SGHKS, CDR2 YYEKEE (reference sequence). For the CDR3, the DNA is TGTGCCAGCAGCTCGTCAAGGACAGGGGGCCCCTCCTACAATGAGCAGTTCTTC. It specifies CASSSSRTGGPSYNEQFF.

A word on this clonotype: A read error is possible here, since a much larger clone lies one base away. The chain recombines TRBV13 with TRBJ2-2, with 8 bases aligning to TRBD2. The CDR3 contains 17 residues. Germline loops: CDR1 PRHDT, CDR2 FYEKMQ (reference sequence). In DNA form, the CDR3 reads TGTGCCAGCAGCTTACCTCGGCTAGCGGGCGACACCTGGGAGCTGTTTTTT. Protein: CASSLPRLAGDTWELFF.